These T cell receptor beta chains were read from a single sample in a study of T cells in Graves' hyperthyroidism and ophthalmopathy. TCRdb fed the multiplex PCR reads into MiXCR, producing one record per CDR3 protein. Altogether about half a million distinct CDR3 sequences are present, less than 25% being singletons, with the ten largest covering 26%. The sequenced sample consisted of blood. The receptors were gathered from a young man with Graves' hyperthyroidism. CDR3s include the opening cysteine and the closing phenylalanine or tryptophan. Fields, in order: clone size, D gene, V gene, J gene, CDR3 DNA, CDR3 protein. The D gene is left open where the match is weak. The size of a clone is reported for some rows only, either as once, few or many, or as a class for expanded clones.

abundance: few; d_gene: -; v_gene: TRBV30; j_gene: TRBJ2-5; CDR3nt: TGTGCCTGGACCCGAAGGTGGGGCGAGACCCAGTACTTC; CDR3aa: CAWTRRWGETQYF
abundance: many; d_gene: -; v_gene: TRBV6-1; j_gene: TRBJ1-2; CDR3nt: TGTGCCAGCAGTGAGGGGGACTGCTATGGGGGTAACTATGGCTACACCTTC; CDR3aa: CASSEGDCYGGNYGYTF
abundance: -; d_gene: TRBD1; v_gene: TRBV20-1; j_gene: TRBJ2-5; CDR3nt: TGCAGTGCCATAGCCGGGACAGGGAGAGAGACCCAGTACTTC; CDR3aa: CSAIAGTGRETQYF
abundance: many; d_gene: -; v_gene: TRBV4-1; j_gene: TRBJ2-4; CDR3nt: TGCGCCAGCAGCCAAGCTGCCCGCCAGGGTCTAGCCAAAAACATTCAGTACTTC; CDR3aa: CASSQAARQGLAKNIQYF
abundance: many; d_gene: -; v_gene: TRBV5-1; j_gene: TRBJ2-2; CDR3nt: TGCGCCAGCAGCCCTAGGGAAAGCACCGGGGAGCTGTTTTTT; CDR3aa: CASSPRESTGELFF
abundance: -; d_gene: TRBD1; v_gene: TRBV27; j_gene: TRBJ1-1; CDR3nt: TGTGCCAGCAGACAGGGGGATCTAATCGCTTTCTTT; CDR3aa: CASRQGDLIAFF
abundance: many; d_gene: -; v_gene: TRBV30; j_gene: TRBJ1-2; CDR3nt: TGTGCCTGGAGTGTCTCTTGGGGCTACACCTTC; CDR3aa: CAWSVSWGYTF
abundance: few; d_gene: -; v_gene: TRBV6-1; j_gene: TRBJ2-7; CDR3nt: TGTGCCAGCAGTATCACGACAGGTTTATCCTACGAGCAGTACTTC; CDR3aa: CASSITTGLSYEQYF
abundance: -; d_gene: -; v_gene: TRBV6-2/TRBV6-3; j_gene: TRBJ1-5; CDR3nt: TGTGCCAGCAGTTATGGGGTTGTTCAGCCCAAGCATTTT; CDR3aa: CASSYGVVQPKHF
abundance: many; d_gene: -; v_gene: TRBV10-2; j_gene: TRBJ1-2; CDR3nt: TGCGCCAGCAGTGAGTCGACTCGGGGGCGGTTGGGCTACACCTTC; CDR3aa: CASSESTRGRLGYTF
abundance: many; d_gene: -; v_gene: TRBV6-5; j_gene: TRBJ1-2; CDR3nt: TGTGCCAGCAGTTACTCGATGTCGACGGGATTCTATGGCTACACCTTC; CDR3aa: CASSYSMSTGFYGYTF
abundance: few; d_gene: -; v_gene: TRBV29-1; j_gene: TRBJ1-2; CDR3nt: TGCAGCGTGGACAGCCCCAGTCTTAACTATGGCTACACCTTC; CDR3aa: CSVDSPSLNYGYTF
abundance: -; d_gene: TRBD1; v_gene: TRBV11-1; j_gene: TRBJ2-7; CDR3nt: TGTGCCAGCAGCTCCCCCGACAGGGGGGTATCCTACGAGCAGTACTTC; CDR3aa: CASSSPDRGVSYEQYF
abundance: few; d_gene: TRBD1; v_gene: TRBV9; j_gene: TRBJ1-2; CDR3nt: TGTGCCAGCAGCGTAGAACTGGGGACAGACTATGGCTACACCTTC; CDR3aa: CASSVELGTDYGYTF
abundance: many; d_gene: -; v_gene: TRBV11-2; j_gene: TRBJ2-4; CDR3nt: TGTGCCACAGGGGTGGGGATGGCCAAAAACATTCAGTACTTC; CDR3aa: CATGVGMAKNIQYF
abundance: many; d_gene: -; v_gene: TRBV27; j_gene: TRBJ2-7; CDR3nt: TGTGCCAGCAGTATTGGGGGGGCCGGCTACGAGCAGTACTTC; CDR3aa: CASSIGGAGYEQYF
abundance: many; d_gene: -; v_gene: TRBV12-3/TRBV12-4; j_gene: TRBJ1-3; CDR3nt: TGTGCCAGCAGTTTAGGCTACAACACCATATATTTT; CDR3aa: CASSLGYNTIYF
abundance: many; d_gene: -; v_gene: TRBV28; j_gene: TRBJ1-6; CDR3nt: TGTGCCAGCAGTTTTGTCCGACGGGGCGGGGGTTCACCCCTCCACTTT; CDR3aa: CASSFVRRGGGSPLHF
abundance: many; d_gene: -; v_gene: TRBV12-3/TRBV12-4; j_gene: TRBJ2-2; CDR3nt: TGTGCCAGCAGTAAGACGGGCGGGGAGCTGTTTTTT; CDR3aa: CASSKTGGELFF
abundance: -; d_gene: TRBD2; v_gene: TRBV3-1; j_gene: TRBJ2-2; CDR3nt: TGTGCCAGCAGACCCAGCGGGGACACCGGGGAGCTGTTTTTT; CDR3aa: CASRPSGDTGELFF
abundance: -; d_gene: TRBD1; v_gene: TRBV2; j_gene: TRBJ1-5; CDR3nt: TGTGCCAGCAGTTCGGGAATCTCAGGGGGTCATCAGCCCCAGCATTTT; CDR3aa: CASSSGISGGHQPQHF
abundance: many; d_gene: TRBD1; v_gene: TRBV28; j_gene: TRBJ1-5; CDR3nt: TGTGCCAGCAGTTTATCGGGACAGGGGAGTACCCAGCATTTT; CDR3aa: CASSLSGQGSTQHF
abundance: -; d_gene: -; v_gene: TRBV19; j_gene: TRBJ2-7; CDR3nt: TGTGCCACCAAGGGGATGGCTGATTCCTACGAGCAGTACTTC; CDR3aa: CATKGMADSYEQYF
abundance: few; d_gene: TRBD1; v_gene: TRBV15; j_gene: TRBJ2-7; CDR3nt: TGTGCCACCAGTACCCCCTTTGACAGGGACTACGAGCAGTACTTC; CDR3aa: CATSTPFDRDYEQYF
abundance: many; d_gene: TRBD1; v_gene: TRBV30; j_gene: TRBJ1-1; CDR3nt: TGTGCCTGGAGTCCGGGACAGGGGCTCACTGAAGCTTTCTTT; CDR3aa: CAWSPGQGLTEAFF
abundance: many; d_gene: -; v_gene: TRBV24-1; j_gene: TRBJ1-1; CDR3nt: TGTGCCACCAGTGATTCAAGCCGAGGGGACACTGAAGCTTTCTTT; CDR3aa: CATSDSSRGDTEAFF
abundance: many; d_gene: -; v_gene: TRBV3-1; j_gene: TRBJ1-2; CDR3nt: TGTGCCAGCAGACGAGAGACAGTACTTAGTTTCTATGGCTACACCTTC; CDR3aa: CASRRETVLSFYGYTF
abundance: many; d_gene: TRBD1; v_gene: TRBV2; j_gene: TRBJ1-5; CDR3nt: TGTGCCAGCACCGCGACAGGGCTCGCTCAGCCCCAGCATTTT; CDR3aa: CASTATGLAQPQHF
abundance: many; d_gene: TRBD2; v_gene: TRBV6-2/TRBV6-3; j_gene: TRBJ2-7; CDR3nt: TGTGCCAGCAGTTACCCCTCTTCCGGGACTAGCGGGGGGACCTACGAGCAGTACTTC; CDR3aa: CASSYPSSGTSGGTYEQYF
abundance: few; d_gene: TRBD2; v_gene: TRBV5-1; j_gene: TRBJ2-5; CDR3nt: TGCGCCAGCAGCTTCGGCGGGGGGCCACCTTACAAAGAGACCCAGTACTTC; CDR3aa: CASSFGGGPPYKETQYF
abundance: -; d_gene: -; v_gene: TRBV6-5; j_gene: TRBJ1-3; CDR3nt: TGTGCCAGCAGTTATCCGCAGACTGGAAACACCATATATTTT; CDR3aa: CASSYPQTGNTIYF
abundance: many; d_gene: -; v_gene: TRBV28; j_gene: TRBJ2-3; CDR3nt: TGTGCCAGAAGAACTTCCTCCAAGTATTTT; CDR3aa: CARRTSSKYF
abundance: -; d_gene: -; v_gene: TRBV6-5; j_gene: TRBJ1-1; CDR3nt: TGTGCCAGCAGTTTCTCAAGGATGTCGGGGAACACTGAAGCTTTCTTT; CDR3aa: CASSFSRMSGNTEAFF
abundance: many; d_gene: TRBD1; v_gene: TRBV10-3; j_gene: TRBJ1-1; CDR3nt: TGTGCCATGACCAGGGGGCTAGACACTGAAGCTTTCTTT; CDR3aa: CAMTRGLDTEAFF
abundance: -; d_gene: TRBD1; v_gene: TRBV28; j_gene: TRBJ1-5; CDR3nt: TGTGCCAGCAGTTATACAGGGGGGGACGGTCAGCCCCAGCATTTT; CDR3aa: CASSYTGGDGQPQHF
abundance: -; d_gene: -; v_gene: TRBV20-1; j_gene: TRBJ1-1; CDR3nt: TGCAGTGCCCCCCCTGGGGGGAGCCCCGCTGAAGCTTTCTTT; CDR3aa: CSAPPGGSPAEAFF
abundance: -; d_gene: -; v_gene: TRBV27; j_gene: TRBJ2-5; CDR3nt: TGTGCCAGCAGATGGAGGCGGGCAGAGACCCAGTACTTC; CDR3aa: CASRWRRAETQYF
abundance: once; d_gene: TRBD1; v_gene: TRBV12-5; j_gene: TRBJ1-2; CDR3nt: TGTGCTAGTGGTTTGGGCCCCGGGACAGCGAGGGGCTACACCTTC; CDR3aa: CASGLGPGTARGYTF
abundance: -; d_gene: -; v_gene: TRBV19; j_gene: TRBJ2-7; CDR3nt: TGTGCCAGCTCTCGGGACACAACTTCATACGAGCAGTACTTC; CDR3aa: CASSRDTTSYEQYF
abundance: few; d_gene: -; v_gene: TRBV6-1; j_gene: TRBJ2-7; CDR3nt: TGTGCCAGCAGTACGGGGACGGATACCTACGAGCAGTACTTC; CDR3aa: CASSTGTDTYEQYF
abundance: many; d_gene: -; v_gene: TRBV28; j_gene: TRBJ2-7; CDR3nt: TGTGCCAGCAGTCCAACAGGGAACGAGCAGTACTTC; CDR3aa: CASSPTGNEQYF
abundance: many; d_gene: -; v_gene: TRBV28; j_gene: TRBJ2-7; CDR3nt: TGTGCCAGCAGTTTTTGGGGTCGAGAGCAGTACTTC; CDR3aa: CASSFWGREQYF
abundance: -; d_gene: -; v_gene: TRBV12-3/TRBV12-4; j_gene: TRBJ2-2; CDR3nt: TGTGCCGACGGTTACGCCGGGGAGCTGTTTTTT; CDR3aa: CADGYAGELFF
abundance: few; d_gene: TRBD1; v_gene: TRBV12-3/TRBV12-4; j_gene: TRBJ2-7; CDR3nt: TGTGCCAGCAGTTTTCCGGGACAGGGGATATACGAGCAGTACTTC; CDR3aa: CASSFPGQGIYEQYF
abundance: many; d_gene: -; v_gene: TRBV19; j_gene: TRBJ2-7; CDR3nt: TGTGCCAGTAGTGACAACACCGACTACGAGCAGTACTTC; CDR3aa: CASSDNTDYEQYF
abundance: many; d_gene: TRBD1; v_gene: TRBV15; j_gene: TRBJ1-5; CDR3nt: TGTGCCACCAGTGAATTGGGACAGGGGCCGCCGGATAGCAATCAGCCCCAGCATTTT; CDR3aa: CATSELGQGPPDSNQPQHF
abundance: -; d_gene: -; v_gene: TRBV5-1; j_gene: TRBJ1-1; CDR3nt: TGCGCCAGCAGCGGGCCGTCAAACACTGAAGCTTTCTTT; CDR3aa: CASSGPSNTEAFF
abundance: many; d_gene: -; v_gene: TRBV12-3/TRBV12-4; j_gene: TRBJ2-7; CDR3nt: TGTGCCAGCAGTCCGATAGGGGTGGACTACGAGCAGTACTTC; CDR3aa: CASSPIGVDYEQYF
abundance: -; d_gene: -; v_gene: TRBV2; j_gene: TRBJ1-2; CDR3nt: TGTGCCAGCAGGGTGACACGTAACTATGGCTACACCTTC; CDR3aa: CASRVTRNYGYTF
abundance: -; d_gene: TRBD2; v_gene: TRBV19; j_gene: TRBJ2-5; CDR3nt: TGTGCCAGCCGAAGGGGACTACAAGAGACCCAGTACTTC; CDR3aa: CASRRGLQETQYF
abundance: many; d_gene: -; v_gene: TRBV4-1; j_gene: TRBJ1-1; CDR3nt: TGCGCCAGCAGCCAAGATTTGGGAGCTGAAGCTTTCTTT; CDR3aa: CASSQDLGAEAFF
abundance: -; d_gene: -; v_gene: TRBV6-5; j_gene: TRBJ1-6; CDR3nt: TGTGCCAGCATCCCTCAGGGTGGGTCACCCCTCCACTTT; CDR3aa: CASIPQGGSPLHF
abundance: -; d_gene: -; v_gene: TRBV3-1; j_gene: TRBJ2-2; CDR3nt: TGTGCCAGCAGCCAAGCTTTGTGGGCCGGGGAGCTGTTTTTT; CDR3aa: CASSQALWAGELFF
abundance: few; d_gene: -; v_gene: TRBV19; j_gene: TRBJ2-2; CDR3nt: TGTGCCAGTAGTATAGCCGGACACACGAACACCGGGGAGCTGTTTTTT; CDR3aa: CASSIAGHTNTGELFF
abundance: -; d_gene: -; v_gene: TRBV12-3/TRBV12-4; j_gene: TRBJ1-2; CDR3nt: TGTGCCAGCACCCCTACGACAGGTGGGACCTATGGCTACACCTTC; CDR3aa: CASTPTTGGTYGYTF
abundance: many; d_gene: TRBD2; v_gene: TRBV6-2/TRBV6-3; j_gene: TRBJ2-7; CDR3nt: TGTGCCAGCGGAGGTTGGACTAGCGCCTACGAGCAGTACTTC; CDR3aa: CASGGWTSAYEQYF
abundance: few; d_gene: -; v_gene: TRBV2; j_gene: TRBJ1-5; CDR3nt: TGTGCCAGCAGTGAGGATCATCGGCCCCAGCATTTT; CDR3aa: CASSEDHRPQHF
abundance: few; d_gene: -; v_gene: TRBV12-3/TRBV12-4; j_gene: TRBJ2-5; CDR3nt: TGTGCCAGCATGGAGGCTAGACAAGAGACCCAGTACTTC; CDR3aa: CASMEARQETQYF
abundance: few; d_gene: -; v_gene: TRBV20-1; j_gene: TRBJ1-5; CDR3nt: TGCAGTGCTAGAGATTTCGGATCATTACGGCCCCAGCATTTT; CDR3aa: CSARDFGSLRPQHF